The 16 T cell receptor beta chains listed next were all sequenced from one sample in a study of shared clonotypes between healthy human individuals. In the naive CD8 group, cells lacked CD45RO and were positively selected for CCR7, so terminally differentiated effector memory CD45RA+ cells were left out. TCRdb's copy holds only in-frame clones and misses some; the assay was immunoSEQ multiplex PCR. This sample has approximately 590,000 clones; around 95% occur once, and the top ten carry 0.09% to 0.13%. Sequenced: naive CD8+ T cells sorted from blood. Every receptor here comes from a woman between 25 and 40 years old in good health.

The CDR3 region is CASTHSVSSYNEQFF. The CDR3 DNA sequence: TGTGCCAGCACCCATTCAGTGAGCTCCTACAATGAGCAGTTCTTC. V usage is TRBV7-9 and J usage is TRBJ2-1; D remains ambiguous. Germline CDR1 SEHNR, CDR2 FQNEAQ (reference sequence). Trimming cost V 7 bases and J 0 bases, with 13 bases left between them. CDR3 length: 15 amino acids.

V and J are TRBV7-9 and TRBJ1-1, with D possibly TRBD1 on 6 matching bases. V shed 3 bases and J shed 4 bases, with 21 bases lying between them. CDR3 length: 17 amino acids. Germline-derived CDR1 and CDR2 are SEHNR and FQNEAQ (reference sequence). The CDR3 DNA sequence: TGTGCCAGCAGCTTGGGGGCATTCAGGGCCTCGGGCACTGAAGCTTTCTTT. Amino acid sequence: CASSLGAFRASGTEAFF.

This rearrangement joins TRBV7-2 to TRBJ2-1; no definite D call. Germline CDR1 SGHTA, CDR2 FQGNSA. Trimming pared 4 bases from V and 3 bases from J, leaving 7 bases between. This CDR3 comprises 13 residues. DNA for the CDR3: TGTGCCAGCAGCTCGAGACTCTACAATGAGCAGTTCTTC. Translation gives CASSSRLYNEQFF.

The V and J genes are TRBV28 and TRBJ1-5; D ambiguous. The V end was cut by 6 bases, the J end by 1 base, with 13 bases between. This CDR3 is built from 15 residues. The germline V gene encodes CDR1 MDHEN and CDR2 SYDVKM. For the CDR3, the DNA is TGTGCCAGCAGCAAAACCCTGTTGAGCAATCAGCCCCAGCATTTT. This codes for CASSKTLLSNQPQHF. Combining the CDR3 with reference TRBV28 and TRBJ1-5 gives the whole variable domain DVKVTQSSRYLVKRTGEKVFLECVQDMDHENMFWYRQDPGLGLRLIYFSYDVKMKEKGDIPEGYSVSREKKERFSLILESASTNQTSMYLCASSKTLLSNQPQHFGDGTRLSIL.

This clone was recorded once. V and J are TRBV5-6 and TRBJ2-3; TRBD2 matches 10 bases. The CDR3 has 16 residues. The ends lost 0 bases at V and 0 bases at J; junction bases unmatched: 1. From germline, CDR1 is SGHDT and CDR2 YYEEEE. As DNA, the CDR3 is TGTGCCAGCAGCTTGGAAGCGGGAGGGAGCACAGATACGCAGTATTTT. Its protein is CASSLEAGGSTDTQYF.

This chain joins TRBV25-1 and TRBJ2-5; 7 nucleotides align to TRBD1. This CDR3 has 13 residues. Germline V gene lookup returns CDR1 MGHDK and CDR2 SYGVNS. With 6 bases clipped from V and 1 base from J, the junction kept 2 bases outside the gene matches. CDR3 in DNA: TGTGCCAGCAGCGGGACAGTCCAAGAGACCCAGTACTTC. This codes for CASSGTVQETQYF.

CDR3 nucleotide sequence: TGTGCCAGCAGTCAAGAGTTAGCGGGAGTCTACGAGCAGTACTTC. It specifies CASSQELAGVYEQYF. The chain couples TRBV27 to TRBJ2-7; 9 bases match TRBD2. The CDR3 sequence is 15 residues long. Per germline, CDR1 MNHEY and CDR2 SMNVEV (reference sequence). Germline trimming cut 5 bases from V and 3 bases from J; bases unmatched to any gene: 8.

The CDR3 is CASSSGRSVRYNEQFF. The DNA for the CDR3 is TGTGCCAGCAGCTCCGGGCGTTCAGTGAGGTACAATGAGCAGTTCTTC. The chain combines TRBV7-9 with TRBJ2-1; D is undetermined. Germline V gene sequence: CDR1 SEHNR, CDR2 FQNEAQ (reference sequence). The CDR3 covers 16 residues. V gave up 4 bases and J gave up 4 bases, with 17 bases separating them. The entire variable domain, with the rest obtained from reference TRBV7-9 and TRBJ2-1, is as follows: DTGVSQNPRHKITKRGQNVTFRCDPISEHNRLYWYRQTLGQGPEFLTYFQNEAQLEKSRLLSDRFSAERPKGSFSTLEIQRTEQGDSAMYLCASSSGRSVRYNEQFFGPGTRLTVL.

The V call is TRBV27, the J call TRBJ2-7, with 9 nucleotides matching TRBD1. V lost 2 bases, J lost 4 bases, and 6 bases stayed unmatched. Germline V gene data show CDR1 as MNHEY and CDR2 as SMNVEV (reference sequence). This CDR3 spans 15 amino acids. In nucleotides, the CDR3 is TGTGCCAGCAGTTTAATAGGGACAGGGTTTTACGAGCAGTACTTC. Protein product: CASSLIGTGFYEQYF.

This clone is a singleton in its sample. The chain couples TRBV13 to TRBJ2-1; D unclear. The germline V gene encodes CDR1 PRHDT and CDR2 FYEKMQ (reference sequence). The CDR3 is 15 residues long. The germline V and J ends were trimmed by 5 bases and 0 bases, with 11 bases remaining between them. The CDR3 sequence is CASSQVFSSYNEQFF. CDR3 nucleotide sequence: TGTGCCAGCAGCCAGGTGTTCAGCTCCTACAATGAGCAGTTCTTC.

The chain has TRBV19 and TRBJ2-2; 9 bases are a match to TRBD1. V trimming: 4 bases; J trimming: 1 base; junction bases outside the gene matches: 4. The germline V gene encodes CDR1 LNHDA and CDR2 SQIVND (reference sequence). This CDR3 has 16 amino acids. The CDR3 reads CASSSRQGENTGELFF. CDR3 nucleotide sequence: TGTGCCAGTAGTAGTCGACAGGGGGAGAACACCGGGGAGCTGTTTTTT.

The chain combines TRBV7-9 with TRBJ2-7, with D possibly matching TRBD2 (6 bases). Per the germline V gene, CDR1 is SEHNR and CDR2 is FQNEAQ (reference sequence). The V end lost 1 base, the J end lost 5 bases, and 9 bases lay between the germline ends. There are 13 residues in the CDR3. The CDR3 region is CASSLGGDHEQYF. The CDR3 nucleotides read TGTGCCAGCAGCTTAGGGGGGGACCACGAGCAGTACTTC.

The J gene is TRBJ2-1, the V gene TRBV5-6; the match to TRBD2 covers 9 bases. CDR1 SGHDT and CDR2 YYEEEE come from the germline V gene. The J segment lost 4 bases and the V segment lost 2 bases, leaving 7 bases of the junction unmatched. The CDR3 consists of 16 residues. CDR3 sequence: CASSFDGAGGYNEQFF. The DNA for the CDR3 is TGTGCCAGCAGCTTTGACGGGGCGGGAGGGTACAATGAGCAGTTCTTC.

The rearrangement joins TRBV5-1 to TRBJ2-3, with 8 bases matching TRBD2. Germline V gene data show CDR1 as SGHRS and CDR2 as YFSETQ. V gave up 8 bases and J gave up 3 bases; unmatched junction bases: 5. The CDR3 has 13 residues. The CDR3 DNA follows: TGCGCCAGAACGGGACTAGATACAGATACGCAGTATTTT. Its protein product is CARTGLDTDTQYF.

The CDR3 DNA reads as TGTGCCATCGAGAAGGGCCCGGGTGAGCAGTTCTTC. Translating gives CAIEKGPGEQFF. The rearrangement uses TRBV19 and TRBJ2-1; D remains ambiguous. The CDR3 totals 12 residues. The germline CDR1 and CDR2 sequences are LNHDA and SQIVND (reference sequence). The ends were cut back, 10 bases at V and 9 bases at J, with 16 bases in the middle.

This clone came up once. The chain joins TRBV28 to TRBJ1-4; maybe TRBD1 (6 bases). Trimming removed 7 bases from V and 8 bases from J, with 17 bases in between. This CDR3 spans 14 amino acids. The germline CDR1 and CDR2 sequences are MDHEN and SYDVKM. The CDR3 coding sequence is TGTGCCAGCACCCCACAGGGAGGGGTCGAAAAACTGTTTTTT. Translation gives CASTPQGGVEKLFF.